This T cell receptor (beta chain) is from a study of breast tumors, draining lymph nodes, adjacent tissues. General study results and limits: Luminal-like breast cancer showed significantly higher tumor–nontumor repertoire similarity than basal-like. Tumor repertoires ranked between lymph nodes and nontumor tissue in diversity, with V and J gene preferences.

Worth noting for this clonotype: Its antigen is not known.

Breast cancer patients provided tissue from their axillary draining lymph nodes. TCRdb reanalysed the multiplex PCR reads using MiXCR and keeps one entry per CDR3 protein. The profile covers some 200,000 distinct CDR3 sequences, with approximately 33% appearing a single time and 4% to 5.5% taken by the ten largest. The V gene's germline CDR1 is MNHEY and CDR2 SVGAGI. This CDR3 has 14 amino acids. Trimming removed 6 bases at V and 5 bases at J, with 14 bases between. The clonotype was recovered from a female donor with breast cancer. Some clones in this sample may be carry-over from other donors' samples. Specimen: axillary lymph node tissue. The rearrangement links TRBV6-5 to TRBJ2-1, with D tentatively TRBD2 (6 bases). DNA for the CDR3: TGTGCCAGCAGCCGGGGCGGAGGGGACAATGAGCAGTTCTTC. Translation gives CASSRGGGDNEQFF.